The clone carrying this T cell receptor (beta chain) came up a few times. Only in-frame clones appear in the TCRdb table, and some are missing; sequencing was by immunoSEQ multiplex PCR. The table includes more than 300,000 clones, about 90% detected once. The data were taken from a study of blood T cell repertoires in COVID-19. The wider study: Nucleic acid was either cDNA or gDNA, and it came from T cells, B-cell-depleted T cells, or PBMCs.

V was trimmed by 2 bases and J by 5 bases, leaving 9 bases between them. This CDR3 is built from 13 residues. CDR1 and CDR2 from the germline V gene are GTSNPN and SVGIG (reference sequence). The sequenced sample consisted of peripheral blood. This clonotype originated in a woman aged 18-30 years who had recovered from COVID-19. V usage is TRBV30 and J usage is TRBJ1-4; D unclear. The CDR3 sequence is CAWSPDLNEKLFF. The CDR3 nucleotides read TGTGCCTGGAGTCCAGACTTAAATGAAAAACTGTTTTTT.